The T cell receptor beta chain under discussion was sequenced for a study of blood T cell repertoires in COVID-19. Study as a whole: In each case, the material was cDNA or gDNA derived from T cells, B-cell-depleted T cells, or PBMCs.

The CDR3 covers 15 residues. CDR1 is MDHEN, CDR2 SYDVKM, per germline. V was trimmed by 5 bases and J by 9 bases, leaving 17 bases between them. Original processing notes: Estimation of nucleated cell counts was performed using reference gene primer amplification. Repertoires were generated with immunoSEQ multiplex PCR, while TCRdb's copy carries only in-frame clones and drops some. V, J and clone size are those of that table, while D and trimming were read from the DNA. The table has a few hundred thousand clones, roughly 90% seen once. All enrollees were roughly 18 to 95 years old and from some 24 US areas. Recovered participants had two consecutive negative NP/OP PCR tests, healthcare professional clearance, or symptom resolution.

The specimen was PBMCs or T cells enriched from blood (not recorded which). This sequence joins TRBV28 and TRBJ1-6, with a tentative D call TRBD1 (6 bases). The origin of this receptor is a woman in her 30s who had recovered from COVID-19. The chain's CDR3 is CASSPDTRGSSPLHF. CDR3 DNA sequence: TGTGCCAGCAGTCCAGACACCAGGGGATCTTCACCCCTCCACTTT.